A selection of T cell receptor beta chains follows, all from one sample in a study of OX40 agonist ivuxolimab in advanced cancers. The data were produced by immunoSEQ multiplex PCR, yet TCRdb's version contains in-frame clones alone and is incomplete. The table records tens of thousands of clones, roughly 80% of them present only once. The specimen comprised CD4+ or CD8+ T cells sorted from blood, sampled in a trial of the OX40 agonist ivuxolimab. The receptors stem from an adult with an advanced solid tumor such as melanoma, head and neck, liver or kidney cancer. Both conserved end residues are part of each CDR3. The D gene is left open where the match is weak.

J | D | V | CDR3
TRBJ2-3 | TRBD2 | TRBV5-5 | CASSLLAASTDTQYF
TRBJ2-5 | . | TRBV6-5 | CASSLSRGHGETQYF
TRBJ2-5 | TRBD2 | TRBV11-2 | CASSLGAGVETQYF
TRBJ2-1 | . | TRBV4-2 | CASSQRVSVSYNEQFF
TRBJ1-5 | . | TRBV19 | CASQRKGPALNQPQHF
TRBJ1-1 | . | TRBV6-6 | CASSYGQGYTEAFF
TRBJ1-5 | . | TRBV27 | CASRPTGSNQPQHF
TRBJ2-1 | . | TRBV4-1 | CASSQDSVRALRDEQFF
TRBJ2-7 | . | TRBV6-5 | CASSYSSHLHEQYF
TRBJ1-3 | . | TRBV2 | CASRSGFSGNTIYF
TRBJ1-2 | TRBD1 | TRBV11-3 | CASSLEAGGFNGYTF
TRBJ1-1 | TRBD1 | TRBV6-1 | CASTLTGGTEAFF
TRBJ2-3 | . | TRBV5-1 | CASSSASTSVGTDTQYF
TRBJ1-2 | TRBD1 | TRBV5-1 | CASSPGGMGYGYTF
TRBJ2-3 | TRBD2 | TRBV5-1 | CASSLGASGRTDTQYF
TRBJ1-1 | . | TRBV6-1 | CASSEAFSLYTEAFF